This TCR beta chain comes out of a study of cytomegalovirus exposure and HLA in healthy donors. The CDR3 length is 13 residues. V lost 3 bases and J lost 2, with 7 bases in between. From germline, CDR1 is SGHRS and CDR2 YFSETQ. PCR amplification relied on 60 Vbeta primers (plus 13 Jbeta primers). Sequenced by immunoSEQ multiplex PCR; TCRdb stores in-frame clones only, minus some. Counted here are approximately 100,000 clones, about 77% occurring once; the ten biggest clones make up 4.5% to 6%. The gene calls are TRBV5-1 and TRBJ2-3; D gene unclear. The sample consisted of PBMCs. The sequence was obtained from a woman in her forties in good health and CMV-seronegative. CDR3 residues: CASSSHSTDTQYF. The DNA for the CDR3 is TGCGCCAGCAGCTCCCACTCCACAGATACGCAGTATTTT.